This T cell receptor beta chain is drawn from a study of vaccination and CD4 T cells after COVID-19. Study-level background: Nasal swab PCR had shown SARS-CoV-2 positivity in the convalescent patients (about 9 mild cases, one severe case). Following dose two, a median about 70 days (range 14 to 241) passed before post-vaccine samples were taken.

The study sequenced cultured CD4+ T cell DNA using the Oncomine TCR Beta short-read assay. TCRdb re-called the PCR reads with MiXCR, one entry per CDR3 protein. The sample has 9,800 or so distinct CDR3 sequences, 35% to 40% seen once. The CDR3 covers 12 residues. V shed 10 bases and J shed 7 bases, with 16 bases lying between them. From germline, CDR1 is WNHNN and CDR2 SYGVQD (reference sequence). About this clonotype itself: The antigen remains undetermined.

Treatment of the sample: roughly 10-day PBMC culture with coronavirus spike peptide pools or control peptides (ViraFEST assay). Peptide pool stimulation in ViraFEST expanded antigen-specific T cells, whose TCRs were then sequenced. V is TRBV10-1 and J is TRBJ1-2; D is perhaps TRBD1 (5 bases). The material sequenced was CD4+ T cells from blood, cultured in vitro. This receptor was identified in a human donor who had recovered from COVID-19. The CDR3 sequence: CATMGLMFGYTF. The CDR3 coding sequence is TGCGCCACCATGGGGCTAATGTTTGGCTACACCTTC.